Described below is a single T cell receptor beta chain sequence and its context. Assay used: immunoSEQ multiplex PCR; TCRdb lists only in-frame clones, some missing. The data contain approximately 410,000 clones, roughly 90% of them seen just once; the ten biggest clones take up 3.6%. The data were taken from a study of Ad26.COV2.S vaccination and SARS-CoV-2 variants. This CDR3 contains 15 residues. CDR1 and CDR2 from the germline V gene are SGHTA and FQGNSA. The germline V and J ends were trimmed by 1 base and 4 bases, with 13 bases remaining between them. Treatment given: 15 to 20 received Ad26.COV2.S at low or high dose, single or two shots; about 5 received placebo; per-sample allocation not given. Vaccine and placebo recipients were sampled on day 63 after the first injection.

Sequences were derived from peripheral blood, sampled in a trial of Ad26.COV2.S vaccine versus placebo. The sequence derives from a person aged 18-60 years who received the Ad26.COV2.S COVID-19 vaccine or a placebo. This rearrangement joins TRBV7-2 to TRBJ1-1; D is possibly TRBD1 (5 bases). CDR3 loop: CASSLGTGIFTEAFF. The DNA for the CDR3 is TGTGCCAGCAGCTTAGGCACAGGAATTTTCACTGAAGCTTTCTTT.